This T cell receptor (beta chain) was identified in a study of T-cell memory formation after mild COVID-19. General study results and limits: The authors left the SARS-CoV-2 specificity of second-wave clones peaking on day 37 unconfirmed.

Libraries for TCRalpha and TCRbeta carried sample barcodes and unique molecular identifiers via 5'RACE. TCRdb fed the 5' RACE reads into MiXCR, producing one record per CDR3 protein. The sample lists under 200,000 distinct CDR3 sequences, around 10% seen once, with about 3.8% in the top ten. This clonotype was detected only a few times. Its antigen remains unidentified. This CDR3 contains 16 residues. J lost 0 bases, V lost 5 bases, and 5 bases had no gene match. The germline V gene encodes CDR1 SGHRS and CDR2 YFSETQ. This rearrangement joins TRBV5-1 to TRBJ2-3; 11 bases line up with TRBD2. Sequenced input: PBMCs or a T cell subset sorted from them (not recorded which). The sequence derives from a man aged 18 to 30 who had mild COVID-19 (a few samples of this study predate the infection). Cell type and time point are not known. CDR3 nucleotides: TGCGCCAGCAGTGGGCTAGCGGGGGGTAGCACAGATACGCAGTATTTT. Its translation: CASSGLAGGSTDTQYF.